This is a list of T cell receptor beta chains from one sample in a study of T cells in Graves' hyperthyroidism and ophthalmopathy. TCRdb re-derived calls from the multiplex PCR reads in MiXCR, one entry per CDR3 protein. The sample shows about 280,000 distinct CDR3 sequences, less than 30% of them seen only once. Source material: blood. These receptors came from a man aged 35 to 55 with Graves' hyperthyroidism that later progressed to Graves' ophthalmopathy. Both conserved end residues are trimmed from each CDR3. Each record gives: J gene, clone size, V gene, CDR3 protein. Clone sizes are given selectively: once, few, many, or a class where the clone is expanded.

>TRBJ2-1|many|TRBV5-1
ASSRDLVAVYNEQF
>TRBJ2-7|many|TRBV12-3/TRBV12-4
ASSSRTGVSYEQY
>TRBJ2-5|many|TRBV7-2
ASSFRGDKGETQY
>TRBJ1-5|many|TRBV20-1
SARFARGDNQPQH
>TRBJ1-5|many|TRBV15
ATSRDERRQPQH
>TRBJ2-3|many|TRBV12-5
ASGLGNTDTQY
>TRBJ2-5|NA|TRBV28
ASSTLRETQY
>TRBJ2-7|NA|TRBV12-3/TRBV12-4
ASSATSSGTPYEQY
>TRBJ2-5|NA|TRBV20-1
SASLDTEETQY
>TRBJ1-6|many|TRBV11-2
ASSLDGTDSPLH
>TRBJ2-7|NA|TRBV28
ASSFRTSGSKYEQY
>TRBJ2-5|many|TRBV14
ASSQDVGTGTQY
>TRBJ2-5|many|TRBV6-5
ASIGSPQETQY
>TRBJ1-1|NA|TRBV11-1
ASSLPHTEGGGTEAF
>TRBJ1-1|NA|TRBV11-1
ASSPNMGHKGEAF
>TRBJ1-5|many|TRBV5-1
ASRPGTLDQPQH
>TRBJ2-5|NA|TRBV6-1
ASSNGLSIETQY
>TRBJ1-1|NA|TRBV28
ATLRVEGTEAF
>TRBJ1-2|many|TRBV2
ASRGGDYGYT
>TRBJ2-5|many|TRBV29-1
SVQQETQY
>TRBJ2-7|many|TRBV20-1
SARDAGPGEQY
>TRBJ2-5|NA|TRBV7-2
ASSLIAGGGETQY
>TRBJ2-4|many|TRBV12-3/TRBV12-4
ASSLASGSSKNIQY
>TRBJ1-5|few|TRBV12-3/TRBV12-4
ASRDGQGDQPQH
>TRBJ1-1|many|TRBV28
ASSFVVGEAF
>TRBJ1-1|few|TRBV6-2/TRBV6-3
ASSPLTGVGTEAF
>TRBJ2-2|many|TRBV14
ASSLTSAYPGELF
>TRBJ1-1|many|TRBV19
ASTPRGAWRTEAF
>TRBJ2-5|many|TRBV28
ASSLRVETQY
>TRBJ2-7|few|TRBV5-4
ASRYTGGGSAYEQY
>TRBJ1-1|many|TRBV6-2/TRBV6-3
ASKRVSNTEAF
>TRBJ2-7|NA|TRBV12-3/TRBV12-4
ASSPKGTGYEQY
>TRBJ2-7|NA|TRBV6-2/TRBV6-3
ASSHWTYEQY
>TRBJ2-7|NA|TRBV20-1
SARLAGGNEQY
>TRBJ1-5|NA|TRBV27
ASSPRDRANQPQH
>TRBJ1-1|NA|TRBV28
ASSLGGQIAF
>TRBJ2-7|many|TRBV6-1
ASSEAGTGSYEQY
>TRBJ2-7|many|TRBV20-1
SARRDGRGNEQY
>TRBJ2-7|NA|TRBV6-1
ASRIRDRTYEQY
>TRBJ2-1|many|TRBV6-5
ASHRDRDHEQF
>TRBJ2-2|NA|TRBV6-2/TRBV6-3
ASRHQVADRTGELF
>TRBJ1-2|many|TRBV12-3/TRBV12-4
ASSLTAATGVGGGYT
>TRBJ1-1|many|TRBV14
ASSHNTNTEAF
>TRBJ2-5|NA|TRBV11-2
ASSLGVLAGEGETQY
>TRBJ1-2|many|TRBV3-1
ASSQGVGDHYGYT
>TRBJ1-1|many|TRBV19
ASSITAYTEAF